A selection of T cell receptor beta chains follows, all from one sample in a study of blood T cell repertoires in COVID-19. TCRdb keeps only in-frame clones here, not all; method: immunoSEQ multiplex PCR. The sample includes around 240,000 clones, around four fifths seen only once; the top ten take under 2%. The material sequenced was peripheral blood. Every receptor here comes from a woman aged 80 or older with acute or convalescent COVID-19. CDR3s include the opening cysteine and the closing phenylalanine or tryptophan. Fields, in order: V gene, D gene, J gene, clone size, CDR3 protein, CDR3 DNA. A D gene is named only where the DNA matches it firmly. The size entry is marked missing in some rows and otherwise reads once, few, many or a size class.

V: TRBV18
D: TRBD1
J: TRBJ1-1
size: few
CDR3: CASSQAGTGRDMAAFF
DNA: TGTGCCAGCTCACAAGCCGGGACAGGGAGGGACATGGCAGCTTTCTTT

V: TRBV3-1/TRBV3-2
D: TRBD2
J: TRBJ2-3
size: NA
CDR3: CASSQDWAGGPSDTQYF
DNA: TGTGCCAGCAGCCAAGATTGGGCGGGGGGGCCATCAGATACGCAGTATTTT

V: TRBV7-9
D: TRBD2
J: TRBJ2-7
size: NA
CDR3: CASSLAAGMGGLAGFQYF
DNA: TGTGCCAGCAGCTTAGCGGCAGGAATGGGGGGACTAGCGGGATTTCAGTACTTC

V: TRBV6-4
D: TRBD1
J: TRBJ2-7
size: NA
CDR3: CASSDVRGKGEQYF
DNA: TGTGCCAGCAGTGACGTCAGGGGGAAGGGAGAGCAGTACTTC

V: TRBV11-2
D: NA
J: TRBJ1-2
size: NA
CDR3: CASSFTGSGMRYTF
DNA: TGTGCCAGCAGCTTTACGGGATCGGGTATGCGCTACACCTTC

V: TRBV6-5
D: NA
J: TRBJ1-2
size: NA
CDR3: CASSTSDSDLYGYTF
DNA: TGTGCCAGCAGTACATCTGACAGCGATCTCTATGGCTACACCTTC

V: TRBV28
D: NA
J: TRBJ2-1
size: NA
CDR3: CASTRVGVPYNEQFF
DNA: TGTGCCAGCACCCGGGTCGGGGTCCCCTACAATGAGCAGTTCTTC

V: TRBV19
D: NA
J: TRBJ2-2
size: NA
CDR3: CASSPQDTPTGELFF
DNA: TGTGCCAGTAGCCCTCAAGACACCCCCACCGGGGAGCTGTTTTTT

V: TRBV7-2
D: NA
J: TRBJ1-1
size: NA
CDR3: CASSLVREAFF
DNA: TGTGCCAGCAGCTTAGTTCGTGAAGCTTTCTTT

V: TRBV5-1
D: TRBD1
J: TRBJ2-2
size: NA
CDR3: CASRPGQGDTGELFF
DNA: TGCGCCAGCAGACCGGGACAGGGAGACACCGGGGAGCTGTTTTTT

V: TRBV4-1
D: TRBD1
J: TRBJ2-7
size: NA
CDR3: CASSQDRGRQGAHEQYF
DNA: TGCGCCAGCAGCCAAGACCGCGGACGACAGGGGGCCCACGAGCAGTACTTC

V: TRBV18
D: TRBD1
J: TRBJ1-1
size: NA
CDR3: CASTTGTGATEAFF
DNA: TGTGCCAGCACCACCGGGACAGGGGCCACTGAAGCTTTCTTT

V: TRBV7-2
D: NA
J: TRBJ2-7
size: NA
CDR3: CASSFDGWAYEQYF
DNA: TGTGCCAGCAGCTTCGACGGGTGGGCCTACGAGCAGTACTTC

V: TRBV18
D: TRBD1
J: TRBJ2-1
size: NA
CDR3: CASSSQGASSYNEQFF
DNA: TGTGCCAGCTCATCACAGGGGGCCAGCTCCTACAATGAGCAGTTCTTC

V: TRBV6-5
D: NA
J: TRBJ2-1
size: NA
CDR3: CASSYSRNRDNEQFF
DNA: TGTGCCAGCAGTTACTCGAGGAACAGGGACAATGAGCAGTTCTTC

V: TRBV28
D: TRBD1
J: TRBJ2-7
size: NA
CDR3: CASRADRGFHEQYF
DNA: TGTGCCAGCAGGGCCGACAGGGGGTTCCACGAGCAGTACTTC

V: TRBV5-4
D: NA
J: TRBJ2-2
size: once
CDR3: CASSLGSGGTGELFF
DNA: TGTGCCAGCAGCTTGGGTAGCGGAGGCACCGGGGAGCTGTTTTTT

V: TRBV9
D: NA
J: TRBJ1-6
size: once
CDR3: CASSPRQGTRSPLHF
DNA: TGTGCCAGCAGCCCTCGGCAGGGGACAAGATCACCCCTCCACTTT

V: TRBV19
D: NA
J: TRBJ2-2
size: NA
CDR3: CASSINSNTGELFF
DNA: TGTGCCAGTAGTATCAACAGTAACACCGGGGAGCTGTTTTTT

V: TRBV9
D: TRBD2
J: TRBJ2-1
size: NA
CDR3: CASSVSSGGSSYNEQFF
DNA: TGTGCCAGCAGCGTTAGTAGCGGGGGTAGCTCCTACAATGAGCAGTTCTTC

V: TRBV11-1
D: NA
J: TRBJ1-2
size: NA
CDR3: CASSFGRNYGYTF
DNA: TGTGCCAGCAGCTTCGGGAGGAACTATGGCTACACCTTC

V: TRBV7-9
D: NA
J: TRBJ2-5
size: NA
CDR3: CASSFSTGGETQYF
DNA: TGTGCCAGCAGCTTCTCGACCGGGGGAGAGACCCAGTACTTC

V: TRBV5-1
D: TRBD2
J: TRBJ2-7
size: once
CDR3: CASSQLAGGPDDEQYF
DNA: TGCGCCAGCAGTCAACTAGCGGGAGGGCCGGATGACGAGCAGTACTTC

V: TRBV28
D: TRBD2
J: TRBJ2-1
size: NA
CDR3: CASSSHSSGGSDEQFF
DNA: TGTGCCAGCAGCTCCCACTCTAGCGGGGGATCAGATGAGCAGTTCTTC

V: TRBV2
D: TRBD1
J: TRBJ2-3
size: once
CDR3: CASIRTGGDTQYF
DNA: TGTGCCAGCATTAGGACAGGGGGAGATACGCAGTATTTT

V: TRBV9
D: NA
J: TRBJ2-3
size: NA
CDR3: CASSVVQGTDTQYF
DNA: TGTGCCAGCAGCGTAGTCCAGGGAACAGATACGCAGTATTTT

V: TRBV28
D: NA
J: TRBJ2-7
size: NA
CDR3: CASSFGRTGSGQYF
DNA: TGTGCCAGCAGTTTCGGTCGAACAGGTTCCGGGCAGTACTTC

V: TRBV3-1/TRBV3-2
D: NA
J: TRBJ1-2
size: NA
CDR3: CASSPTGNYGYTF
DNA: TGTGCCAGCAGCCCAACAGGGAACTATGGCTACACCTTC

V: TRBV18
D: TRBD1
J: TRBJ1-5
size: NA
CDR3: CASSPTGEGNQPQHF
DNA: TGTGCCAGCTCGCCGACAGGGGAGGGCAATCAGCCCCAGCATTTT

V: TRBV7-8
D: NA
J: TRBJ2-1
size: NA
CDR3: CASSLVAGGHGSYNEQFF
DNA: TGTGCCAGCAGCTTAGTTGCCGGCGGTCATGGCTCCTACAATGAGCAGTTCTTC

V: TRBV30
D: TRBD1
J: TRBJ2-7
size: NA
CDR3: CAWRGTGESYEQYF
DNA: TGTGCCTGGAGGGGCACAGGGGAATCCTACGAGCAGTACTTC

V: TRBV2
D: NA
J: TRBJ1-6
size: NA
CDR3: CASKDSQYSPLHF
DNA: TGTGCCAGCAAAGACAGCCAGTATTCACCCCTCCACTTT

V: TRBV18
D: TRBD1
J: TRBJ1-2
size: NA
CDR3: CASSPSKTGKGDYGYTF
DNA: TGTGCCAGCTCACCCTCAAAGACAGGGAAAGGGGACTATGGCTACACCTTC

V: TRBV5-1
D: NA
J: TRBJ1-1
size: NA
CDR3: CASSWGPGDPNTEAFF
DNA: TGCGCCAGCAGCTGGGGGCCCGGCGACCCGAACACTGAAGCTTTCTTT

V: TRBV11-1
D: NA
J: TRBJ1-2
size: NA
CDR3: CASSSLAGYGYTF
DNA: TGTGCCAGCAGCTCCCTGGCGGGCTATGGCTACACCTTC

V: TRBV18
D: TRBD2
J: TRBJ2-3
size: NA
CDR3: CASSFGLAGGPPGF
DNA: TGTGCCAGCTCATTCGGACTAGCGGGGGGCCCGCCAGGTTTT

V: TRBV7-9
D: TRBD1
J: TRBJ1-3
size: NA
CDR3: CASSSATGQGTNTIYF
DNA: TGTGCCAGCAGCTCAGCCACCGGACAGGGGACAAACACCATATATTTT

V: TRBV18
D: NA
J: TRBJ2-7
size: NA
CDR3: CASSPTEGREQYF
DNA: TGTGCCAGCTCACCAACGGAGGGGCGTGAGCAGTACTTC

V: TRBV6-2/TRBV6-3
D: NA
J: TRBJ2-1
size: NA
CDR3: CASSSDGGGPQSYNEQFF
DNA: TGTGCCAGCAGTTCCGATGGGGGGGGCCCCCAAAGTTACAATGAGCAGTTCTTC

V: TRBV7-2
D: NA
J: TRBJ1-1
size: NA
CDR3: CASSLRRDTEAFF
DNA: TGTGCCAGCAGCTTAAGGAGAGACACTGAAGCTTTCTTT

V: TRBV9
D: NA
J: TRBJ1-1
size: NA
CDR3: CASSSQGGNTEAFF
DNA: TGTGCCAGCAGCTCACAAGGGGGGAACACTGAAGCTTTCTTT

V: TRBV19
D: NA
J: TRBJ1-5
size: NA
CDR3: CASSRDGGNQPQHF
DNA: TGTGCCAGTAGTAGAGATGGAGGGAATCAGCCCCAGCATTTT

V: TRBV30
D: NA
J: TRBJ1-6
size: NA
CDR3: CAWSSRNSPLHF
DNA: TGTGCCTGGAGTTCGAGGAATTCACCCCTCCACTTT

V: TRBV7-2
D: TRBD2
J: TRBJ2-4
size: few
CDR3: CASSPRTSGVAKNIQYF
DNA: TGTGCCAGCAGCCCGAGGACTAGCGGGGTAGCCAAAAACATTCAGTACTTC

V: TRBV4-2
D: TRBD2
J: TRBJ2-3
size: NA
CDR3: CASSQEAGVGDTQYF
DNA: TGTGCCAGCAGCCAAGAAGCGGGGGTTGGAGATACGCAGTATTTT

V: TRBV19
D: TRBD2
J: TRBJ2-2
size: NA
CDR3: CATGRAYTGELFF
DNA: TGTGCCACCGGGAGGGCGTACACCGGGGAGCTGTTTTTT

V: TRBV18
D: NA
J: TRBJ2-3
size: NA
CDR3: CASSTRQTDTQYF
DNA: TGTGCCAGCTCAACCCGACAGACAGATACGCAGTATTTT

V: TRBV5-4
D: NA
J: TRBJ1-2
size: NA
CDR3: CASSFSGNYGYTF
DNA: TGTGCCAGCAGCTTTTCAGGGAACTATGGCTACACCTTC

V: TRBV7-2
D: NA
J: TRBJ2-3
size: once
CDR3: CASSSRAGPTDTQYF
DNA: TGTGCCAGCAGCTCCCGGGCGGGGCCTACAGATACGCAGTATTTT

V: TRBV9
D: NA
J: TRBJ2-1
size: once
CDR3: CASSPRTGSSYNEQFF
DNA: TGTGCCAGCAGCCCCCGGACTGGAAGCTCCTACAATGAGCAGTTCTTC

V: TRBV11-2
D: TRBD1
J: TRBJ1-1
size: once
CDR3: CASSFRTGEAFF
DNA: TGTGCCAGCAGCTTCCGGACAGGAGAAGCTTTCTTT

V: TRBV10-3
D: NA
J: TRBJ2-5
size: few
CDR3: CAISGSQETQYF
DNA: TGTGCCATCAGTGGCAGTCAAGAGACCCAGTACTTC

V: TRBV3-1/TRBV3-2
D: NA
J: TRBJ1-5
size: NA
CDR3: CASSQGGINQPQHF
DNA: TGTGCCAGCAGCCAAGGGGGCATCAATCAGCCCCAGCATTTT

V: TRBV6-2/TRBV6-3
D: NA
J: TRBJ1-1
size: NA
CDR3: CASSTPTGPMNTEAFF
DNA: TGTGCCAGCAGTACTCCGACAGGACCCATGAACACTGAAGCTTTCTTT

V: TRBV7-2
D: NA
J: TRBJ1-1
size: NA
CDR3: CASRSTGRLNTEAFF
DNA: TGTGCCAGCAGATCGACAGGCAGACTGAACACTGAAGCTTTCTTT

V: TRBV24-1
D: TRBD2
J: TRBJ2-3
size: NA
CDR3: CATRESQRGGTDTQYF
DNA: TGTGCCACCAGGGAGAGTCAGCGGGGGGGCACAGATACGCAGTATTTT

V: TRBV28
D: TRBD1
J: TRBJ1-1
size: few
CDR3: CASSNRQGANTEAFF
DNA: TGTGCCAGCAGTAACCGACAGGGGGCGAACACTGAAGCTTTCTTT

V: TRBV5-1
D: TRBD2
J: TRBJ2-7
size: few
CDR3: CASSFLAGASYEQYF
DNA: TGCGCCAGCAGCTTTCTGGCGGGAGCGTCCTACGAGCAGTACTTC

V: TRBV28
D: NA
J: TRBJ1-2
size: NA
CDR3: CASGRLNYGYTF
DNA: TGTGCCAGCGGTAGACTGAACTATGGCTACACCTTC